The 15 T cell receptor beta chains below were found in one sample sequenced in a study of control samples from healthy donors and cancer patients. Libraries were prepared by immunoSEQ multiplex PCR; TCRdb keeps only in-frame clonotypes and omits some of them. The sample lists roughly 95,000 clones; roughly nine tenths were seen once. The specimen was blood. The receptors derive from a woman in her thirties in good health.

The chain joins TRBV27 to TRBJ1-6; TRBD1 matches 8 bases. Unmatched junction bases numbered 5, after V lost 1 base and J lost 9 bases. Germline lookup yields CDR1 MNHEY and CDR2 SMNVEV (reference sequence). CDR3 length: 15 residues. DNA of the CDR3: TGTGCCAGCAGTTTATTTTTCCAGGGGGCTTCACCCCTCCACTTT. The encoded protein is CASSLFFQGASPLHF.

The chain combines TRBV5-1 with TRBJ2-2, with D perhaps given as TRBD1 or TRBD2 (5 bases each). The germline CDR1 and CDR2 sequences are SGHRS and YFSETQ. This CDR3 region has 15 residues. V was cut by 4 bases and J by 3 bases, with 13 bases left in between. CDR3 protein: CASSPGGTDTGELFF. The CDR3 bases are TGCGCCAGCAGCCCCGGTGGGACGGACACCGGGGAGCTGTTTTTT. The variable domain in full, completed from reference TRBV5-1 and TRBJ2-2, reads KAGVTQTPRYLIKTRGQQVTLSCSPISGHRSVSWYQQTPGQGLQFLFEYFSETQRNKGNFPGRFSGRQFSNSRSEMNVSTLELGDSALYLCASSPGGTDTGELFFGEGSRLTVL.

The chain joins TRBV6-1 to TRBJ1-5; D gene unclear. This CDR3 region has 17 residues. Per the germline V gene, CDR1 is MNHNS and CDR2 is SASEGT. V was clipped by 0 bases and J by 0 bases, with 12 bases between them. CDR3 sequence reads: CASSEALGQYSNQPQHF. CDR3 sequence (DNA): TGTGCCAGCAGTGAAGCTCTCGGGCAGTATAGCAATCAGCCCCAGCATTTT.

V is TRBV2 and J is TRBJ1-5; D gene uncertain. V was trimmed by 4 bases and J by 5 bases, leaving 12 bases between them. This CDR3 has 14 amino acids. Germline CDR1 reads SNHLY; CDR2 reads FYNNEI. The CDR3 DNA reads TGTGCCAGCAGTGGACTGCCGGGTGATCAGCCCCAGCATTTT. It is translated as CASSGLPGDQPQHF.

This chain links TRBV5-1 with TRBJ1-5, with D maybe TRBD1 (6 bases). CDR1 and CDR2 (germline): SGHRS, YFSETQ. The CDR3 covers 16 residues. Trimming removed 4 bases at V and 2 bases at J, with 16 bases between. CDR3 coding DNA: TGCGCCAGCAGCCAAGGGGGATCGGTCGGCAATCAGCCCCAGCATTTT. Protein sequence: CASSQGGSVGNQPQHF.

CDR3 nucleotides: TGTGCCAGCAGCCGCCGGGACAGGGGGACCCAAAACACTGAAGCTTTCTTT. It encodes CASSRRDRGTQNTEAFF. This chain connects TRBV9 to TRBJ1-1; 11 nucleotides agree with TRBD1. Germline V gives CDR1 SGDLS, CDR2 YYNGEE. V shed 4 bases, J shed 2 bases, and the junction held 10 bases outside the gene matches. CDR3 size: 17 residues.

CDR3 region: CASSWLGYQPQHF. The DNA of the CDR3 is TGTGCCAGCAGTTGGCTGGGTTATCAGCCCCAGCATTTT. The chain carries TRBV28 and TRBJ1-5; D remains ambiguous. The V and J ends lost 4 bases and 5 bases respectively, with 9 bases between them. This CDR3 has 13 residues. Per the germline V gene, CDR1 is MDHEN and CDR2 is SYDVKM. Looking up the rest from reference TRBV28 and TRBJ1-5 gives the full variable domain: DVKVTQSSRYLVKRTGEKVFLECVQDMDHENMFWYRQDPGLGLRLIYFSYDVKMKEKGDIPEGYSVSREKKERFSLILESASTNQTSMYLCASSWLGYQPQHFGDGTRLSIL.

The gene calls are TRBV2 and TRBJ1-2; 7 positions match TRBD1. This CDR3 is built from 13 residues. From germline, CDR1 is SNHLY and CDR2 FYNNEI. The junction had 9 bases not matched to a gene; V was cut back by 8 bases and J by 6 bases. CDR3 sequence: CASRARGADGYTF. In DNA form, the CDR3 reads TGTGCCAGCCGCGCCAGGGGGGCTGATGGCTACACCTTC.

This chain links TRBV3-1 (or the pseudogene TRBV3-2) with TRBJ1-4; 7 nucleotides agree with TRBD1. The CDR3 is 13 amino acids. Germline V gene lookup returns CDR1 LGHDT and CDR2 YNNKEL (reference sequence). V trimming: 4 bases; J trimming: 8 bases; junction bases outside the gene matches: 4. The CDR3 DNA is TGTGCCAGCAGCCGACAGGGCAGGGAAAAACTGTTTTTT. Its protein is CASSRQGREKLFF.

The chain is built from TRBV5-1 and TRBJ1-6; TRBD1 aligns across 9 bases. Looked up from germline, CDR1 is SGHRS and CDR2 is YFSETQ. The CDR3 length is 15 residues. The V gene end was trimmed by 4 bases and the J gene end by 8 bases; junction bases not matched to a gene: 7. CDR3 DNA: TGCGCCAGCAGCCTTTCGGGACAGGGAGATTCACCCCTCCACTTT. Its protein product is CASSLSGQGDSPLHF.

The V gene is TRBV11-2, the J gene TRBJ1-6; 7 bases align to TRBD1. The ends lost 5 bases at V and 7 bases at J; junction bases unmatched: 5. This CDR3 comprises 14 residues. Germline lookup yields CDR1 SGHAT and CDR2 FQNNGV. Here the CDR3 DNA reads TGTGCCAGCAGCACCGGGACAGCGAATTCACCCCTCCACTTT. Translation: CASSTGTANSPLHF.

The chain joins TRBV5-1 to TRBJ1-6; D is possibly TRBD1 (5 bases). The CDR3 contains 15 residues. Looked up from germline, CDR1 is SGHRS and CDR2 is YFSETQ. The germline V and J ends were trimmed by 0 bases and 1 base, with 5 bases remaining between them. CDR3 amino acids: CASSLEGSYNSPLHF. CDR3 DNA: TGCGCCAGCAGCTTGGAGGGGTCCTATAATTCACCCCTCCACTTT.

In DNA, the CDR3 is TGTGCCAGCCTCTACCAGCCGGGGACATACAATGAGCAGTTCTTC. Its protein product is CASLYQPGTYNEQFF. V is TRBV7-2 and J is TRBJ2-1; perhaps TRBD1 as D (6 bases). Deletions cut 8 bases from V and 4 bases from J, with 18 bases between. The CDR3 loop spans 15 amino acids. Germline CDR1 reads SGHTA; CDR2 reads FQGNSA.

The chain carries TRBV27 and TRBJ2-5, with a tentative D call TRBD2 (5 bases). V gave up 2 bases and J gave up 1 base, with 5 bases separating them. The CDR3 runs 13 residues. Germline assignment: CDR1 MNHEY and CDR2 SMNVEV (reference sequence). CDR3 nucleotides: TGTGCCAGCAGTTTACGGGGCCAAGAGACCCAGTACTTC. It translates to CASSLRGQETQYF.

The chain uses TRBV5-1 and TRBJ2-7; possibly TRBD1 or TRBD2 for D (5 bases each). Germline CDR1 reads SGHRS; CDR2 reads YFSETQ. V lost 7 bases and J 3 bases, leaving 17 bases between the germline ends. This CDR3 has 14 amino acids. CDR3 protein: CASAVTFGGYEQYF. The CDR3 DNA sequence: TGCGCCAGCGCCGTTACGTTTGGGGGCTACGAGCAGTACTTC.